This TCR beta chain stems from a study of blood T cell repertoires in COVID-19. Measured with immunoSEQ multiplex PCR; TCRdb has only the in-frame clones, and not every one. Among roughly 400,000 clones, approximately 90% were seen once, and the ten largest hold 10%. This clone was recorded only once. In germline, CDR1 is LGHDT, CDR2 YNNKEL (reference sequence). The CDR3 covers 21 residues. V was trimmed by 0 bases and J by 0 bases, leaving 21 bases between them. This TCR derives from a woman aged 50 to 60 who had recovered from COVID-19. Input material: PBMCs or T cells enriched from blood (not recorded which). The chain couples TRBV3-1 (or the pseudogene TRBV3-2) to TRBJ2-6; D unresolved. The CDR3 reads CASSQERWFIGSSSGANVLTF. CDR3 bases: TGTGCCAGCAGCCAAGAGAGGTGGTTTATCGGCAGCTCCTCTGGGGCCAACGTCCTGACTTTC.